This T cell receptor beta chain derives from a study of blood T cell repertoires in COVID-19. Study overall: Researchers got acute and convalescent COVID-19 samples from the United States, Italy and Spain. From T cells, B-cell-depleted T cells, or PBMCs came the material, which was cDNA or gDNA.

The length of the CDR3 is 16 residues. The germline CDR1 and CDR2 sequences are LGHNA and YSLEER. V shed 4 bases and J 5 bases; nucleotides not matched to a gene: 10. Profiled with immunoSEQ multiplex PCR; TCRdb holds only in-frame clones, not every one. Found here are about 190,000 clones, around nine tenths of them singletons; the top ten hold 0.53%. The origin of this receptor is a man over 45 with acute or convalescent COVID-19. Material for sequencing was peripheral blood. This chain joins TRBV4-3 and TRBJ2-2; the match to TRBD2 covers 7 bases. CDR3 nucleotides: TGCGCCAGCAGCCCAAAAACCGGGACTATTACCGGGGAGCTGTTTTTT. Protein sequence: CASSPKTGTITGELFF.